This T cell receptor (beta chain) originates from a study of blood T cell repertoires in COVID-19. Overall study context: Samples representing acute and convalescent COVID-19 were sourced from the United States, Italy and Spain. T cells, B-cell-depleted T cells, or PBMCs supplied cDNA or gDNA.

The germline V and J ends were trimmed by 5 bases and 8 bases, with 15 bases remaining between them. The CDR3 sequence is 14 residues long. Germline CDR1 is MNHEY and CDR2 is SVGEGT. Methods used by the authors: By means of reference gene primer amplification, nucleated cell counts were estimated. The method was immunoSEQ multiplex PCR; TCRdb's version includes in-frame clones alone and lacks a portion of them. V and J calls and clone size are copied from that table; D and trimming were computed from the DNA. Seen here are approximately 250,000 clones, around 87% observed once, and the top ten hold over 5%. Patients in Seattle were enrolled during active infection, then followed longitudinally.

Sequenced material: peripheral blood. The receptor was derived from a woman aged 55-69 years with COVID-19, enrolled during active disease. J is TRBJ1-4 and V is TRBV6-2 or TRBV6-3, with TRBD1 as a possible D gene (6 bases). CDR3 residues: CASSQQGRLEKLFF. As DNA, the CDR3 is TGTGCCAGCAGTCAACAGGGTCGACTCGAAAAACTGTTTTTT.